Listed here are 27 T cell receptor beta chains from one sample, sequenced in a study of T cell responses to AZD1222 COVID-19 vaccine. Data came from immunoSEQ multiplex PCR; TCRdb stores just in-frame clones and leaves some out. This sample carries about 81,000 clones, about 91% of them seen once, and the ten largest clones take approximately 5.5%. The source material was peripheral blood, sampled on day 0 of AZD1222 vaccination. These receptors originate from an adult in good health.

This chain links TRBV7-9 with TRBJ1-6; 7 bases fit TRBD1. The V and J ends lost 3 bases and 3 bases, in that order; junction bases with no gene match: 11. This CDR3 is built from 18 residues. CDR1 SEHNR and CDR2 FQNEAQ come from the germline V gene (reference sequence). The DNA of the CDR3 is TGTGCCAGCAGCTTGGATCCTGGGACAGCCTACTATAATTCACCCCTCCACTTT. Encoded protein: CASSLDPGTAYYNSPLHF. Full variable domain (rest looked up from reference TRBV7-9 and TRBJ1-6): DTGVSQNPRHKITKRGQNVTFRCDPISEHNRLYWYRQTLGQGPEFLTYFQNEAQLEKSRLLSDRFSAERPKGSFSTLEIQRTEQGDSAMYLCASSLDPGTAYYNSPLHFGNGTRLTVT.

This rearrangement joins TRBV14 to TRBJ1-2, with a possible D match to TRBD1 (5 bases). Germline CDR1 and CDR2: SGHDN and FVKESK. There are 12 residues in the CDR3. V was clipped by 4 bases and J by 7 bases, with 10 bases between them. CDR3 protein: CASSLGQIGYTF. CDR3 sequence (DNA): TGTGCCAGCAGCCTAGGACAAATTGGCTACACCTTC.

This chain joins TRBV27 and TRBJ2-7; D might be TRBD2 (7 bases). Trimming removed 7 bases from V and 3 bases from J, with 16 bases in between. CDR3 length equals 14 residues. Germline V CDR1 and CDR2: MNHEY, SMNVEV (reference sequence). For the CDR3, the DNA is TGTGCCAGCACAACACAGGGAGGGCGCTACGAGCAGTACTTC. Protein: CASTTQGGRYEQYF.

The rearrangement joins TRBV7-9 to TRBJ1-6; the D is unclear. CDR3 length equals 14 residues. The germline CDR1 and CDR2 sequences are SEHNR and FQNEAQ (reference sequence). Trimming removed 1 base at V and 3 bases at J, with 4 bases between. The CDR3: CASSLGSYNSPLHF. Here the CDR3 DNA reads TGTGCCAGCAGCTTAGGAAGCTATAATTCACCCCTCCACTTT.

The V gene is TRBV27, the J gene TRBJ1-4; TRBD1 matches at 12 bases. The germline gives CDR1 MNHEY, CDR2 SMNVEV (reference sequence). The CDR3 is made up of 18 amino acids. The trim removed 2 bases at V and 8 bases at J, leaving 12 bases unmatched. The DNA of the CDR3 is TGTGCCAGCAGTTTAGGTCTTCCGGGACAGGGGGCAAAAGAAAAACTGTTTTTT. This sequence encodes CASSLGLPGQGAKEKLFF.

The chain uses TRBV10-3 and TRBJ1-3, with D maybe TRBD1 (6 bases). V lost 0 bases and J lost 9, with 18 bases in between. Germline loops: CDR1 ENHRY, CDR2 SYGVKD. The CDR3 is made up of 16 amino acids. The chain's CDR3 is CAISESEQGLLGTIYF. The CDR3 nucleotides are TGTGCCATCAGTGAGTCGGAACAGGGACTCTTAGGCACCATATATTTT.

The CDR3: CASSSTSHQNTEAFF. For the CDR3, the DNA is TGTGCCAGCAGTTCAACGTCACACCAAAACACTGAAGCTTTCTTT. This chain connects TRBV28 to TRBJ1-1, with unresolved D. The CDR3 loop spans 15 amino acids. Germline CDR1 MDHEN, CDR2 SYDVKM. The V end was cut by 4 bases, the J end by 2 bases, with 14 bases between.

V and J are TRBV6-6 and TRBJ1-1; TRBD1 matches 8 bases. The ends lost 5 bases at V and 1 base at J; junction bases unmatched: 9. CDR1 and CDR2 from the germline V gene are MNHNY and SVGAGI (reference sequence). The length of the CDR3 is 16 residues. CDR3 residues: CASSHLKQGGNTEAFF. The CDR3 DNA is TGTGCCAGCAGTCACCTAAAACAGGGGGGGAACACTGAAGCTTTCTTT.

This clone was seen just once. V usage is TRBV3-1 (or the pseudogene TRBV3-2) and J usage is TRBJ2-2; 8 bases match TRBD2. From germline, CDR1 is LGHDT and CDR2 YNNKEL (reference sequence). This CDR3 region has 17 residues. Trimming cost V 0 bases and J 1 base; bases outside gene matches: 4. The CDR3 spells CASSQDRTSLNTGELFF. The CDR3, as DNA: TGTGCCAGCAGCCAAGATCGGACTAGCTTGAACACCGGGGAGCTGTTTTTT.

The V call is TRBV7-2, the J call TRBJ1-5; tentative D call: TRBD1 (6 bases). Germline V gene sequence: CDR1 SGHTA, CDR2 FQGNSA. Trimming took 2 bases from V and 4 from J, leaving 6 bases between them. The CDR3 covers 13 residues. This CDR3 is CASSLTGNQPQHF. CDR3 nucleotide sequence: TGTGCCAGCAGCTTAACAGGGAATCAGCCCCAGCATTTT.

The rearrangement links TRBV14 to TRBJ2-4; D may be TRBD2 (7 bases). Germline V gene data show CDR1 as SGHDN and CDR2 as FVKESK. CDR3 size: 16 residues. V lost 0 bases to trimming and J lost 2 bases, with 11 bases between them. CDR3 nucleotides: TGTGCCAGCAGCCAAGATCGGGGGGCTACCAAAAACATTCAGTACTTC. This gives the protein CASSQDRGATKNIQYF.

The chain joins TRBV18 to TRBJ1-4, with D tentatively TRBD1 (6 bases). Per the germline V gene, CDR1 is KGHSH and CDR2 is LQKENI. This CDR3 is built from 15 residues. Trimming took off 3 bases at V and 8 bases at J, with 16 bases between the two ends. The CDR3 DNA sequence: TGTGCCAGCTCACCCCGCACAGGGTTGCAAGAAAAACTGTTTTTT. This codes for CASSPRTGLQEKLFF.

The chain carries TRBV25-1 and TRBJ2-2, with D uncertain. The CDR3 length is 15 residues. The germline CDR1 and CDR2 sequences are MGHDK and SYGVNS. Trimming stripped 7 bases from V and 6 bases from J, with 18 bases between. CDR3 protein: CASTEGGVGAGELFF. The CDR3 DNA reads TGTGCCAGCACCGAAGGTGGGGTCGGCGCCGGGGAGCTGTTTTTT.

V gene TRBV6-2 or TRBV6-3 combines with J gene TRBJ2-3; D unresolved. V was clipped by 4 bases and J by 5 bases, with 10 bases between them. The length of the CDR3 is 13 residues. CDR1 MNHEY and CDR2 SVGEGT come from the germline V gene. The CDR3 bases are TGTGCCAGCAGTTCCCGGGCTGTAGATACGCAGTATTTT. It translates to CASSSRAVDTQYF.

This clone was detected once. The chain has TRBV28 and TRBJ1-1, with a possible D match to TRBD1 (6 bases). With 8 bases removed from V and 3 bases from J, the gap between germline ends came to 25 bases. Germline V CDR1 and CDR2: MDHEN, SYDVKM. CDR3 length equals 17 residues. In DNA form, the CDR3 reads TGTGCCAGCGAGACCCTTGGGGGGCGCCCAGGGCACACTGAAGCTTTCTTT. Its protein product is CASETLGGRPGHTEAFF.

The rearrangement joins TRBV28 to TRBJ2-7; D may be TRBD2 (7 bases). This CDR3 region has 15 residues. Germline assignment: CDR1 MDHEN and CDR2 SYDVKM. Trimming cost V 6 bases and J 6 bases, with 21 bases left between them. CDR3 loop: CASRPPLGGHSEQYF. CDR3 nucleotide sequence: TGTGCCAGCAGGCCTCCCCTCGGGGGGCACTCCGAGCAGTACTTC.

The V call is TRBV7-2, the J call TRBJ2-3, with D possibly being TRBD1 (6 bases). The CDR3 length is 15 residues. Germline V gene sequence: CDR1 SGHTA, CDR2 FQGNSA. Trimming pared 1 base from V and 2 bases from J, leaving 10 bases between. The CDR3 protein is CASSLVGQLTDTQYF. The CDR3 DNA sequence: TGTGCCAGCAGCTTAGTTGGACAGCTCACAGATACGCAGTATTTT.

As concerns this clone: Since no conserved phenylalanine or tryptophan closes the CDR3, a read error is the likely cause. Because the CDR3's place on the DNA is in doubt, the DNA is left out and the CDR3 is given as listed by TCRdb. V is TRBV27 and J is TRBJ2-7; the table names TRBD2, a call not compared with the DNA. From germline, CDR1 is MNHEY and CDR2 SMNVEV (reference sequence). The CDR3 region is 12 residues in length, termini included. CDR3 region: CASGTNLTSGPI.

This chain links TRBV28 with TRBJ1-5; possible D gene TRBD1, 5 bases. In germline, CDR1 is MDHEN, CDR2 SYDVKM. V dropped 6 bases and J dropped 4 bases, with 10 bases sitting between them. This CDR3 is 13 amino acids long. CDR3 in DNA: TGTGCCAGCAGCCGGGACCTAAATCAGCCCCAGCATTTT. Encoded protein: CASSRDLNQPQHF.

The rearrangement uses TRBV5-1 and TRBJ2-2, with 8 bases that match TRBD2. V was clipped by 0 bases and J by 7 bases; unmatched bases: 2. The germline V gene has CDR1 SGHRS and CDR2 YFSETQ. The CDR3 is 14 residues long. The CDR3 DNA sequence: TGCGCCAGCAGCTTGGGCCTAGCGGGCGGGGAGCTGTTTTTT. Translating gives CASSLGLAGGELFF. The variable domain in full, completed from reference TRBV5-1 and TRBJ2-2, reads KAGVTQTPRYLIKTRGQQVTLSCSPISGHRSVSWYQQTPGQGLQFLFEYFSETQRNKGNFPGRFSGRQFSNSRSEMNVSTLELGDSALYLCASSLGLAGGELFFGEGSRLTVL.

This clone has just one count. The chain recombines TRBV28 with TRBJ1-1; 8 bases agree with TRBD1. The CDR3 is 14 amino acids. The germline V gene has CDR1 MDHEN and CDR2 SYDVKM. V shed 2 bases, J shed 7 bases, and the junction held 6 bases outside the gene matches. CDR3 sequence reads: CASSLKQGAGEAFF. CDR3 nucleotides: TGTGCCAGCAGTTTAAAGCAGGGGGCTGGTGAAGCTTTCTTT.

This chain connects TRBV7-9 to TRBJ1-6, with D uncertain. The CDR3 is made up of 12 amino acids. The germline V gene encodes CDR1 SEHNR and CDR2 FQNEAQ (reference sequence). V lost 8 bases and J 5 bases, leaving 7 bases between the germline ends. The CDR3, as DNA: TGTGCCAGCGGTGCAGATAATTCACCCCTCCACTTT. Translating gives CASGADNSPLHF. Using reference TRBV7-9 and TRBJ1-6 for the parts outside the CDR3, the full variable domain is DTGVSQNPRHKITKRGQNVTFRCDPISEHNRLYWYRQTLGQGPEFLTYFQNEAQLEKSRLLSDRFSAERPKGSFSTLEIQRTEQGDSAMYLCASGADNSPLHFGNGTRLTVT.

In nucleotides, the CDR3 is TGTGCCAGCTCACCAAACGACCTCCCCTTCACAGATACGCAGTATTTT. This codes for CASSPNDLPFTDTQYF. The V call is TRBV18, the J call TRBJ2-3; D uncertain. Trimming removed 2 bases at V and 2 bases at J, with 14 bases between. The CDR3 totals 16 residues. Germline CDR1 KGHSH, CDR2 LQKENI.

The chain links TRBV20-1 to TRBJ2-1, with 9 positions matching TRBD1. This CDR3 has 13 residues. V lost 3 bases, J lost 9 bases, and 6 bases stayed unmatched. Germline loops: CDR1 DFQATT, CDR2 SNEGSKA (reference sequence). In DNA, the CDR3 is TGCAGTGCTAGTGGGGACAGGGTTATTGAGCAGTTCTTC. It encodes CSASGDRVIEQFF.

J is TRBJ2-1 and V is TRBV11-3; D is perhaps TRBD2 (6 bases). The CDR3 contains 14 residues. Trimming removed 3 bases at V and 6 bases at J, with 12 bases between. Germline V gives CDR1 SGHNT, CDR2 YENEEA. The CDR3 loop is CASSFGGLFNEQFF. For the CDR3, the DNA is TGTGCCAGCAGCTTCGGGGGATTGTTCAATGAGCAGTTCTTC.

This clone was detected once. This chain connects TRBV27 to TRBJ2-3; TRBD2 matches 10 bases. The trim removed 5 bases at V and 5 bases at J, leaving 10 bases unmatched. This CDR3 is built from 16 residues. Germline CDR1 and CDR2: MNHEY and SMNVEV (reference sequence). The CDR3 DNA sequence: TGTGCCAGCAGTCCGGATGGTAGCGGGAGGCGAGATACGCAGTATTTT. This translates into CASSPDGSGRRDTQYF.

V and J are TRBV19 and TRBJ2-7, with D perhaps TRBD2 (5 bases). Germline CDR1 reads LNHDA; CDR2 reads SQIVND (reference sequence). CDR3 length: 14 residues. Trimming left V 5 bases short and J 3 bases short, with 14 bases between. CDR3 loop: CASSVGVTVYEQYF. As DNA, the CDR3 is TGTGCCAGTAGTGTCGGGGTGACCGTCTACGAGCAGTACTTC.